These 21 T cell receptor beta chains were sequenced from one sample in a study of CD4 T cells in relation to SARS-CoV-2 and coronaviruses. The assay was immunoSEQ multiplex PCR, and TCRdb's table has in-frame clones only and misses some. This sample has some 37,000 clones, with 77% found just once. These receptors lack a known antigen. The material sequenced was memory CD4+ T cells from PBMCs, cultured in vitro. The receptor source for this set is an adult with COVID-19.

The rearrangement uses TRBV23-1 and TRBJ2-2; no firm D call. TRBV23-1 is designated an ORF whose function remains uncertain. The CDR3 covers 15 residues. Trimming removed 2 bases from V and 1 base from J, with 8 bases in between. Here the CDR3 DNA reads TGCGCCAGCAGTCAAGCCTCCGAGAACACCGGGGAGCTGTTTTTT. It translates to CASSQASENTGELFF.

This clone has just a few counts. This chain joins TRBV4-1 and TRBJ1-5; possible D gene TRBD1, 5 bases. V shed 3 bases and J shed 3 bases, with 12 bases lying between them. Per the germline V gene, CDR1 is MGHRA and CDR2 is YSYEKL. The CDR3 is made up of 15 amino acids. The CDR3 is CASSQQGNANQPQHF. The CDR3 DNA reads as TGCGCCAGCAGCCAGCAGGGAAATGCCAATCAGCCCCAGCATTTT.

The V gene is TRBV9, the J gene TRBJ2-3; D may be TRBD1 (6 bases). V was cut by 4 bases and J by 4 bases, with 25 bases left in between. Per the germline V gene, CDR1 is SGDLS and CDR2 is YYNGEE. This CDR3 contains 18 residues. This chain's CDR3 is CASSSPLRDTFFADTQYF. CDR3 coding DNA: TGTGCCAGCAGCTCACCTCTCCGGGACACCTTTTTTGCAGATACGCAGTATTTT.

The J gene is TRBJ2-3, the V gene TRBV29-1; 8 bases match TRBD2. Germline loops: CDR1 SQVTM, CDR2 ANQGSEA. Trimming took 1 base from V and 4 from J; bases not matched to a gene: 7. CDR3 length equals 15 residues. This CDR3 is CSVEAESGSPDTQYF. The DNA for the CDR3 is TGCAGCGTTGAAGCCGAGAGCGGGAGCCCAGATACGCAGTATTTT.

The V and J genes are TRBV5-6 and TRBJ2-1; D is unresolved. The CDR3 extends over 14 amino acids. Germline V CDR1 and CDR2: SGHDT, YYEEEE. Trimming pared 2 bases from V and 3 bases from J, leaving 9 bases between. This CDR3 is CASSFGTHYNEQFF. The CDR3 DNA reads TGTGCCAGCAGCTTTGGTACCCACTACAATGAGCAGTTCTTC.

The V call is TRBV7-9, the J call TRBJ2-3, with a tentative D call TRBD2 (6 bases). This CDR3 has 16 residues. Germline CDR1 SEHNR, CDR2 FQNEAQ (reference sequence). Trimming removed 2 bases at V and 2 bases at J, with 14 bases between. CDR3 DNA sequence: TGTGCCAGCAGCTTAACGGCGGGATGGAACACAGATACGCAGTATTTT. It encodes CASSLTAGWNTDTQYF.

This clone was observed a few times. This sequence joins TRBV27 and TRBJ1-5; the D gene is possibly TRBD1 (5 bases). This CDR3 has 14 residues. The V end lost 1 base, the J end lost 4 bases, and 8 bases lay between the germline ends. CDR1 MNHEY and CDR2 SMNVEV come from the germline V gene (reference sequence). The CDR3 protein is CASSLFAGNQPQHF. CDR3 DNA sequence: TGTGCCAGCAGTTTATTTGCAGGGAATCAGCCCCAGCATTTT.

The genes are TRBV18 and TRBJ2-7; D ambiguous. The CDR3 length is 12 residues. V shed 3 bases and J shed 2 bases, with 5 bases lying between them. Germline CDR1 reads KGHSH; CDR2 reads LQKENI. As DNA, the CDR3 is TGTGCCAGCTCACCCCACACCTACGAGCAGTACTTC. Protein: CASSPHTYEQYF.

The CDR3: CAWDELSSGGGYEQYF. CDR3 nucleotide sequence: TGTGCCTGGGACGAACTCTCTAGCGGGGGGGGCTACGAGCAGTACTTC. The chain recombines TRBV30 with TRBJ2-7, with 12 bases matching TRBD2. Germline V CDR1 and CDR2: GTSNPN, SVGIG (reference sequence). This CDR3 comprises 16 residues. The junction had 11 bases not matched to a gene; V was cut back by 5 bases and J by 3 bases.

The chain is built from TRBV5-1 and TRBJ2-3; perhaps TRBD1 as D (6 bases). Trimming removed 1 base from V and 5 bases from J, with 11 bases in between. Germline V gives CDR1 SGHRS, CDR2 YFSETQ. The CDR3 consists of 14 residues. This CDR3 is CASSLTTGRDTQYF. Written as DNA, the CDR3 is TGCGCCAGCAGCTTGACCACAGGGCGAGATACGCAGTATTTT.

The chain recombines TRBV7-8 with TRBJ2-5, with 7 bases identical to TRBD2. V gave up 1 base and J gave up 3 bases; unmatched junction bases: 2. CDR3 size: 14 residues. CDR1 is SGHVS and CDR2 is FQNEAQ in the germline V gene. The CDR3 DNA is TGTGCCAGCAGCTTAGGGCTAGCGGAAGAGACCCAGTACTTC. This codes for CASSLGLAEETQYF. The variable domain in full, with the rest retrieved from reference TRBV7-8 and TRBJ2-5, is GAGVSQSPRYKVAKRGQDVALRCDPISGHVSLFWYQQALGQGPEFLTYFQNEAQLDKSGLPSDRFFAERPEGSVSTLKIQRTQQEDSAVYLCASSLGLAEETQYFGPGTRLLVL.

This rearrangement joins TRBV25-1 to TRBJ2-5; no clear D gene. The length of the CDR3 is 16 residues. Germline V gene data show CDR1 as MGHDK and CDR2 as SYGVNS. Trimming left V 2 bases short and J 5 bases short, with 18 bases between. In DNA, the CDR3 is TGTGCCAGCAGTGAAAGGGCTCCGGGCCCGGTGGAGACCCAGTACTTC. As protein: CASSERAPGPVETQYF.

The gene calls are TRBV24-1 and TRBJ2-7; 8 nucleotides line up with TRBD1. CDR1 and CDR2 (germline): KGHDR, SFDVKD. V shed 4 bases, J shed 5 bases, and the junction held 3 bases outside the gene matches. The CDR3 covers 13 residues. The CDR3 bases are TGTGCCACCAGTGAACCGGACAGGGACGAGCAGTACTTC. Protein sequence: CATSEPDRDEQYF.

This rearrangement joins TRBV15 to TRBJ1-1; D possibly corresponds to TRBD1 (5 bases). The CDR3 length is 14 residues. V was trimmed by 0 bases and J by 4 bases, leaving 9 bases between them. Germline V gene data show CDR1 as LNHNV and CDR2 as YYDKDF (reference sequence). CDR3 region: CATSREGRGTEAFF. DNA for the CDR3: TGTGCCACCAGCAGAGAGGGACGTGGCACTGAAGCTTTCTTT.

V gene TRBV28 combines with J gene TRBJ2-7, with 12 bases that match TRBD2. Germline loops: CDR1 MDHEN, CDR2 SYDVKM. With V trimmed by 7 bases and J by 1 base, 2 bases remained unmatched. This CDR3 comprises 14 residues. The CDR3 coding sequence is TGTGCCAGCACCGGACTAGCGGGGTCCTACGAGCAGTACTTC. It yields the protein CASTGLAGSYEQYF. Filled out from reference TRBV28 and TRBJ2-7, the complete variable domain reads DVKVTQSSRYLVKRTGEKVFLECVQDMDHENMFWYRQDPGLGLRLIYFSYDVKMKEKGDIPEGYSVSREKKERFSLILESASTNQTSMYLCASTGLAGSYEQYFGPGTRLTVT.

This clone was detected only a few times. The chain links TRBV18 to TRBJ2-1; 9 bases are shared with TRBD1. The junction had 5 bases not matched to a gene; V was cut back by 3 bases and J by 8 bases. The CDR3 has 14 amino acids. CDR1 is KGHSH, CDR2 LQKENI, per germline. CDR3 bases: TGTGCCAGCTCACCTGGACAGGGGTTGGATGAGCAGTTCTTC. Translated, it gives CASSPGQGLDEQFF.

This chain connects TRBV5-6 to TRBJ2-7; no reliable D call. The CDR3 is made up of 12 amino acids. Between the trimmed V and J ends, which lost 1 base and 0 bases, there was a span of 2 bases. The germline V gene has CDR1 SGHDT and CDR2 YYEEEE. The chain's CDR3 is CASSLSSYEQYF. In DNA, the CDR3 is TGTGCCAGCAGCTTGTCCTCCTACGAGCAGTACTTC.

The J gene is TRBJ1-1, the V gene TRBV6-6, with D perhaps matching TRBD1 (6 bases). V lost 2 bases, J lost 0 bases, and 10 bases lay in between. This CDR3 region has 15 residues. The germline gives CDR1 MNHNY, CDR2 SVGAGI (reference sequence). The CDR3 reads CASSYGHRVNTEAFF. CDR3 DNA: TGTGCCAGCAGTTACGGGCACAGGGTGAACACTGAAGCTTTCTTT.

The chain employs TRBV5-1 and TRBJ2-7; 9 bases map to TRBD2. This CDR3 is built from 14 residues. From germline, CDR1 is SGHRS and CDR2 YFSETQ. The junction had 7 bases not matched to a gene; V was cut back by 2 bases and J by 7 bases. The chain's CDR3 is CASSFVGTSREQYF. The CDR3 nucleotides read TGCGCCAGCAGCTTTGTCGGGACTAGCCGTGAGCAGTACTTC.

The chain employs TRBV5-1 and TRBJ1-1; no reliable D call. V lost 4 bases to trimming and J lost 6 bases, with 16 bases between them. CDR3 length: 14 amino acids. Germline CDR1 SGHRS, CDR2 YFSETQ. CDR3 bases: TGCGCCAGCAGCCAGGACCGACCTCACGCTGAAGCTTTCTTT. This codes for CASSQDRPHAEAFF.

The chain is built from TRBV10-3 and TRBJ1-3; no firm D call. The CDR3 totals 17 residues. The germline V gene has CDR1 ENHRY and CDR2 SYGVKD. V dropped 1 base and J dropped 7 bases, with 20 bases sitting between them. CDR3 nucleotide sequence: TGTGCCATCAGTGAGTTGGGGATTAGTTCGGCTTTCAACACCATATATTTT. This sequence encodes CAISELGISSAFNTIYF.